These T cell receptor beta chains were read from a single sample in a study of blood T cells in healthy people across ages. TCRdb re-called the 5' RACE reads through MiXCR, storing one row per CDR3 protein. The profile shows 710,000 or so distinct CDR3 sequences, about a fifth of them singletons. The sequencing sample was made of blood. These receptor sequences come from an older man in good health. Both conserved end residues are trimmed from each CDR3. Clone size is not always given. Where it is, it says once, few, many or a class for expanded clones.

abundance	v_gene	j_gene	CDR3aa
many	TRBV7-4	TRBJ1-3	ASSSHPGSSGNTIY
few	TRBV20-1	TRBJ2-3	SARVSSMQY
.	TRBV6-5	TRBJ2-1	ASSSFGQTSSYNEQF
.	TRBV20-1	TRBJ2-1	SARDVDRWNEQF
few	TRBV7-8	.	ASSPWTGGRQETQY
.	TRBV5-1	TRBJ2-5	ASTLGLAGERQF
.	TRBV12-3/TRBV12-4	TRBJ2-3	ASSFARGLVEGDAQY
many	TRBV6-4	TRBJ2-1	ASSQEDDNEQF
few	TRBV4-3	TRBJ1-2	ASSHDPNYGYT
.	TRBV7-9	TRBJ2-7	ASSPDREVPYEQY
.	TRBV20-1	TRBJ1-1	SAQRGDTEAF
few	TRBV7-9	TRBJ2-3	ASSQTSALTDTQY
.	TRBV28	TRBJ2-5	ASSLIAGERY
few	TRBV20-1	TRBJ1-1	SASAGDLEAF
few	TRBV20-1	TRBJ1-5	SARDSSGPLNQPQH
.	TRBV18	.	ASSPLLPGQRNNEQF
.	TRBV2	TRBJ2-2	ASSGTGGRTGELF
once	TRBV5-1	TRBJ2-5	ASSLGGLAFTRQETQY
.	TRBV27	TRBJ1-2	ASSLVGTGLIYGYT
.	TRBV7-2	TRBJ2-4	ASSPKRDDIRY
few	TRBV7-9	TRBJ2-3	ASSPRLAGVGSDTQY
.	TRBV14	TRBJ2-7	ASSQGATYEQY
.	TRBV6-5	TRBJ1-5	ASALYSNQPQH
few	TRBV12-3/TRBV12-4	TRBJ2-3	ASSLLGLAGTDTQY
.	TRBV9	TRBJ1-2	ASRPDRGGGGYT
.	TRBV28	TRBJ1-5	ASSLFGGTNQPQH
.	TRBV12-3/TRBV12-4	TRBJ1-2	ASSLTGYTYGYT
once	TRBV29-1	TRBJ2-1	SVVGLNEQF
.	TRBV12-3/TRBV12-4	TRBJ1-1	ASSLDFWVNTEAF
few	TRBV12-3/TRBV12-4	TRBJ1-6	ASVGWRNSPLH
few	TRBV7-6	TRBJ2-5	ASSPPTQETQY
.	TRBV14	TRBJ1-2	ASSPRGRAINGYT
.	TRBV14	TRBJ2-1	ASSPGLAAWNEQF
.	TRBV20-1	TRBJ2-2	SARDQQHTGELF
few	TRBV4-2	TRBJ2-7	ASSQDSVAGGQYEQY
few	TRBV3-1	TRBJ2-1	ASRRQRTPYNEQF
few	TRBV2	TRBJ2-3	ASSFLGSTDTQY
few	TRBV11-1	TRBJ2-7	ASSLYNNRFSGGPLGVPYEQY
few	TRBV18	TRBJ2-1	ASSPPRKGGNYNEQF
.	TRBV7-9	TRBJ2-1	ASSYNPGLGSNEQF
many	TRBV29-1	TRBJ1-1	SVRQGSSGTEAF
.	TRBV6-6	TRBJ2-3	ASSYERGAQFTQY
.	TRBV9	TRBJ1-1	ASSEIGSGTEAF
.	TRBV10-2	TRBJ1-1	ASSEPGHSRPEAS
.	TRBV20-1	TRBJ2-7	SARDLAGLTYEQY
.	TRBV4-3	TRBJ1-2	ASSRAGSYGYT
.	TRBV20-1	TRBJ2-1	SAGDGTYNEQF
.	TRBV4-2	TRBJ2-4	ASSQVTGAVENIQY
many	TRBV7-9	TRBJ2-3	ASSLTGGADTQY
many	TRBV7-9	TRBJ1-1	ASSLARAGETEAF
.	TRBV12-3/TRBV12-4	TRBJ2-3	ASSLGLGSAGMDTQY
.	TRBV11-1	TRBJ2-3	ASSANRGGTDTQY
.	TRBV5-5	TRBJ1-4	ASSLVDRDEKLF
few	TRBV7-2	TRBJ2-4	ASSQPPGTSKNIQY
.	TRBV7-9	TRBJ2-1	ASSLATRPNEQF
.	TRBV11-2	.	ASSFSSSVAYNEQF
.	TRBV7-8	TRBJ2-3	ASSLVLAGGPGVPDTQY
.	TRBV6-6	TRBJ1-4	ASGDRLNEKLF
few	TRBV7-8	TRBJ2-1	ASSLWGMTSYNEQF